The present T cell receptor beta chain was sequenced within a study of T-cell reconstitution after alpha-beta-depleted transplantation in children. Whole-study findings and limits: The main origin of T-cell counts and diversity one year after transplant was newly produced T cells. Surviving recipient T cells and thymic progenitors produced the high day-60 TCRbeta diversity seen in some patients. Reported findings indicate that, about two months after transplant, alpha-beta T cells came from several hundred expanded clones, which were derived from non-depleted graft cells.

Germline-derived CDR1 and CDR2 are LGHNA and YNFKEQ. The V gene end was trimmed by 0 bases and the J gene end by 3 bases; junction bases not matched to a gene: 8. The CDR3 totals 17 residues. Details on this clonotype: Antigen unknown.

Unique molecular identifiers were used in preparing the TCRbeta library. TCRdb re-derived calls from the PCR reads in MiXCR, one entry per CDR3 protein. The sample holds 500,000 to 600,000 distinct CDR3 sequences, 25% to 30% seen once. J is TRBJ1-5 and V is TRBV4-2, with TRBD1 matching over 7 bases. The sample here was PBMCs, taken before TCRalphabeta/CD19-depleted stem cell transplant. The origin of this receptor is a boy younger than two with Wiskott-Aldrich syndrome, due to receive a stem cell transplant. Here the CDR3 DNA reads TGTGCCAGCAGCCAAGAACCAACGGGACAGCTCAATCAGCCCCAGCATTTT. It translates to CASSQEPTGQLNQPQHF.